This T cell receptor beta chain was recorded in a study of T-cell reconstitution after alpha-beta-depleted transplantation in children. Germline assignment: CDR1 DFQATT and CDR2 SNEGSKA (reference sequence). The CDR3 has 12 amino acids. Trimming stripped 7 bases from V and 7 bases from J, with 16 bases between. Preparation of the TCRbeta library used unique molecular identifiers. Each CDR3 protein is one row after TCRdb ran MiXCR on the PCR reads. The sample contains about 360,000 distinct CDR3 sequences, about an eighth of which appear only once. This clonotype was detected ten times or more. The receptor was derived from a human donor who donated a stem cell graft to a child with Fanconi anemia. The chain couples TRBV20-1 to TRBJ1-1; the D is unclear. Sequenced here: PBMCs, sampled from the stem cell graft. The DNA for the CDR3 is TGCAGTGGGCGGGAAGGTTCTAATGAAGCTTTCTTT. This translates into CSGREGSNEAFF.